This entry is about one TCR beta chain. Germline V gene lookup returns CDR1 SEHNR and CDR2 FQNEAQ (reference sequence). V was trimmed by 2 bases and J by 4 bases, leaving 11 bases between them. The CDR3 totals 14 residues. 13 Jbeta primers and 60 Vbeta primers were used for the PCR. Clones were sequenced by immunoSEQ multiplex PCR, and TCRdb holds only the in-frame ones, with some missing. The sample has roughly 110,000 clones, 70% to 80% seen once. This sample was included in a study of cytomegalovirus exposure and HLA in healthy donors. The sequence derives from a woman between 40 and 55 years old in good health and CMV-seropositive. V is TRBV7-9 and J is TRBJ1-2, with D maybe TRBD1 (5 bases). Sequencing used PBMCs. Here the CDR3 reads CASSLSQGPYGYTF. The CDR3 nucleotides read TGTGCCAGCAGCTTAAGTCAGGGTCCCTATGGCTACACCTTC.